These T cell receptor beta chains were read from a single sample in a study of early T cells in non-severe SARS-CoV-2 infection. TCRdb reprocessed the 5' RACE reads via MiXCR and lists one record per CDR3 protein. Counted here are fewer than 80,000 distinct CDR3 sequences, around 13% occurring once; the ten biggest clones make up over 4%. The sequencing sample was made of whole blood. The receptor source for this set is an adult who was a healthcare worker with PCR-confirmed SARS-CoV-2 infection or an uninfected control (not recorded which). Each CDR3 is given with its conserved first and last residue. Fields, in order: clone size, J gene, V gene, D gene, CDR3 protein, CDR3 DNA. D genes are given only for firm matches. Size values are once, few and many counts, or a class for expanded clones, and some rows have none.

few TRBJ2-1 TRBV29-1 - CSVGRYDEQFF TGCAGCGTTGGGAGGTACGATGAGCAGTTCTTC
many TRBJ2-5 TRBV5-4 - CASSLQVQETQYF TGTGCCAGCAGCTTACAGGTTCAAGAGACCCAGTACTTC
many TRBJ2-4 TRBV6-6 TRBD1 CASRFYGTGVENIQYF TGTGCCAGCCGTTTTTATGGGACAGGGGTAGAAAACATTCAGTACTTC
few TRBJ2-2 TRBV9 - CASQRDTGELFF TGTGCCAGTCAGCGAGACACCGGGGAGCTGTTTTTT
many TRBJ2-6 TRBV11-2 - CASSFRRVASGANVLTF TGTGCCAGCAGCTTTAGAAGGGTAGCATCCGGGGCCAACGTCCTGACTTTC
- TRBJ1-2 TRBV28 TRBD1 CASSYRDRAYGGYTF TGTGCCAGCAGTTACCGGGACAGGGCTTACGGGGGCTACACCTTC
many TRBJ2-3 TRBV7-3 TRBD1 CASSTGADTQYF TGTGCCAGCAGCACAGGGGCAGATACGCAGTATTTT
- TRBJ1-1 TRBV6-5 - CASSYDKSFSEAFF TGTGCCAGCAGTTACGATAAATCCTTTTCTGAAGCTTTCTTT
few TRBJ1-1 TRBV18 - CASSPGGPSFEAFF TGTGCCAGCTCACCAGGAGGGCCTTCTTTTGAAGCTTTCTTT
- TRBJ2-5 TRBV12-3/TRBV12-4 - CASSRRNQETQYF TGTGCCAGCAGCCGACGGAACCAAGAGACCCAGTACTTC
many TRBJ2-1 TRBV5-4 TRBD2 CASSATSREGLNEQFF TGTGCCAGCAGCGCCACGTCGCGGGAGGGCCTCAATGAGCAGTTCTTC